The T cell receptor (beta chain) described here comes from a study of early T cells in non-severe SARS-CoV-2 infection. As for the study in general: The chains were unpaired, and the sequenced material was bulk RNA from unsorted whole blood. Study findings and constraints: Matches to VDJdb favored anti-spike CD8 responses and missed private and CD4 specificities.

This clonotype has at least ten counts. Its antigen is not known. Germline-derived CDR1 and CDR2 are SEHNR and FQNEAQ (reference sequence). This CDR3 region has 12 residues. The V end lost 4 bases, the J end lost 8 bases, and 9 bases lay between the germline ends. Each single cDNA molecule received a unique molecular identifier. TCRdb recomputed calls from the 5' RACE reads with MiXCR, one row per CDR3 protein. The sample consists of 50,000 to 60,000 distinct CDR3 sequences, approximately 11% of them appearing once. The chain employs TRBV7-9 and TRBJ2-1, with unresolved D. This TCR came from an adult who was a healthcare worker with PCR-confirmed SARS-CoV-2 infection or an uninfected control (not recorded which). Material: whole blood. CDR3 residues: CASSSIGYEQFF. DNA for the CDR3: TGTGCCAGCAGCTCGATTGGGTATGAGCAGTTCTTC.